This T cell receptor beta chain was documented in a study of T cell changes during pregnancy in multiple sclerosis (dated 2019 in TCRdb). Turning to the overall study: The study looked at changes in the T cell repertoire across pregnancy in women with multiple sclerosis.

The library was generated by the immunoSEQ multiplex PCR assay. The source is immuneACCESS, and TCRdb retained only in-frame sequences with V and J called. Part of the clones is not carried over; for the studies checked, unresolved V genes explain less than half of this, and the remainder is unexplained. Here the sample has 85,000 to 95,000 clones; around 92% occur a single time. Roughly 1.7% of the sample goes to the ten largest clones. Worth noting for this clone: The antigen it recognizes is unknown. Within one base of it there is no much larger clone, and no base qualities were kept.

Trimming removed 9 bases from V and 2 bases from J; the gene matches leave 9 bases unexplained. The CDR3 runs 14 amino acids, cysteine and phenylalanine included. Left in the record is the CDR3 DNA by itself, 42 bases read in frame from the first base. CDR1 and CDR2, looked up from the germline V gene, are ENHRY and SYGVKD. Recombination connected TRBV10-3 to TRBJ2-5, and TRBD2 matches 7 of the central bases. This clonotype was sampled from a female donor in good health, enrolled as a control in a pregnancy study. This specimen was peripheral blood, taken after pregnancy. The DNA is TGTGCCATTTCTGGCGGCGGGGGACAAGAGACCCAGTACTTC. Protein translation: CAISGGGGQETQYF.